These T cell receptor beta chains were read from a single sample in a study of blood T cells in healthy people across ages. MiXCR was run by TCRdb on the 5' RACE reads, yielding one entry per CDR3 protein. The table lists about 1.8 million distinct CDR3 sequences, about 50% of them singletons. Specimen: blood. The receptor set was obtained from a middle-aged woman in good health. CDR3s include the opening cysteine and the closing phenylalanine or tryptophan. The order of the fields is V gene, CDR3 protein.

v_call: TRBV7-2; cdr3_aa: CASSLDNRYNEKLFF
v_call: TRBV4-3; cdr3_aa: CASSQVVPGPNEKLFF
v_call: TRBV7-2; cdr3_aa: CASSLSPQGAQEQFF
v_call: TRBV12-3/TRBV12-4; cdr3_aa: CASSPLGRGFADTQYF
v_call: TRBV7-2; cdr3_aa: CASSPQTGLRQETQYF
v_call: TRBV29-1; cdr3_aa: CSVIRDSGEQYF
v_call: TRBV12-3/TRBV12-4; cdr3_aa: CASSLGRISNQPQHF
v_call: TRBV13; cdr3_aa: CASSTRTTGGLYNEQFF
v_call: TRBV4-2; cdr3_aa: CASSPGQDPSYNEQYF
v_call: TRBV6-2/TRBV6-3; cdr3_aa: CASSANSRTDTQYF
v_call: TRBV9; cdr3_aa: CASSVEERGAYNEQFF
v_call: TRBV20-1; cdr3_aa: CSARSGVTDTRYF
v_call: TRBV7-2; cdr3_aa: CASSLERGNRNEQYF
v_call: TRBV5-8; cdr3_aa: CASSLNSGGPRLTDTQYF
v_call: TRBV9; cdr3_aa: CASSVDGGTDTQYF
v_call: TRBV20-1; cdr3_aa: CSAGEMGAGGTDTQYF
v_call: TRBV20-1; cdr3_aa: CSASSTSAQETQYF
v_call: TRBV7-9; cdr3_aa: CASRGQRTTGANVLTF
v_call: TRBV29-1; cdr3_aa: CSVGRAVQDTQYF
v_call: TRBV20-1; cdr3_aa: CSAPLGGRNEQFF
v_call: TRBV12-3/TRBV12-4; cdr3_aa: CASRYRVTEAFF
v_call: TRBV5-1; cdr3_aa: CASSLMREGVFF
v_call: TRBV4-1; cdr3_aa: CASSQDAKDTSKRARPRYNEQFF
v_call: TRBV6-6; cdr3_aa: CASSYALRTREGNEQFF
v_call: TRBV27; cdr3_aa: CASSFARGANSPLHF
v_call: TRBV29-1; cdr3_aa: CSVQTGADTQYF
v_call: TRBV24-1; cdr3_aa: CATSDGTEDERYF
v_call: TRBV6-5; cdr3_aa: CASGLAGSYEQYF
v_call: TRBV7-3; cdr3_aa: CASSSSGPQETQYF
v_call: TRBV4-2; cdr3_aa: CASSQGMGGPQETQYF
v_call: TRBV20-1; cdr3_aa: CSAGGLAGGRQFF
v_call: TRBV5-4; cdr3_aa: CASSLDGSHSYEQYF
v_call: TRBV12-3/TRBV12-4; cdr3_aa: CASSLVSTDAQYF
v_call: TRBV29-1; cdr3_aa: CSVERADSSYEQYF
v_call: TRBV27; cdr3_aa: CASSLGLEAFF
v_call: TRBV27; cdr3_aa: CAGSLSVGGGPYNEQFF
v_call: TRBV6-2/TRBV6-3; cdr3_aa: CASRPRAGTGKETQYF
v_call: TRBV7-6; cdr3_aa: CASSLTSGRTDTQYF
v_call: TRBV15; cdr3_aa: CATSREGTSYYEQYF
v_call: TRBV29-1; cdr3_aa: CSVSRPADTQYF
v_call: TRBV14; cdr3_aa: CASSPGFFGQETQYF
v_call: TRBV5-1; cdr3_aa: CASSLLDSRLGNEQYF